This T cell receptor (beta chain) was sequenced for a study of cytomegalovirus exposure and HLA in healthy donors. Findings and caveats of the study: The study found most TCR sequences rare, yet found some public TCRs in many donors. Subsequent analysis revealed that first-cohort TCR clusters tended to co-occur in the 130 or so validation repertoires.

Data came from immunoSEQ multiplex PCR; TCRdb stores just in-frame clones and leaves some out. The sample records 95,000 to 150,000 clones, over 75% being singletons. Points on this clone: The antigen is not known.

The V and J ends lost 4 bases and 8 bases respectively, with 8 bases between them. Germline loops: CDR1 WSHSY, CDR2 SAAADI. This CDR3 has 12 residues. The chain links TRBV10-2 to TRBJ1-4; possibly TRBD1 for D (6 bases). This clonotype was obtained from a woman aged 18-29 years in good health and CMV-seropositive. Material: PBMCs. CDR3 DNA sequence: TGCGCCAGCAGTGTAAGGGGGGAAAAACTGTTTTTT. This encodes CASSVRGEKLFF.